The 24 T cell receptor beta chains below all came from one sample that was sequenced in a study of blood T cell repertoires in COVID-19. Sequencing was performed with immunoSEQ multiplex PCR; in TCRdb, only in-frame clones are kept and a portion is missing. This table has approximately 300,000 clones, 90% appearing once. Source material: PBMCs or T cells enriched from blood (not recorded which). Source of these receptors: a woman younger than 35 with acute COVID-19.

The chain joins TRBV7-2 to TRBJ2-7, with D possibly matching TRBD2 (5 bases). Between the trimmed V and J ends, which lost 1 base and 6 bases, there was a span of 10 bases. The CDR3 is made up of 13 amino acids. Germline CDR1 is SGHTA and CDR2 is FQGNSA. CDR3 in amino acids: CASSLGGFSEQYF. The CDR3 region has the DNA TGTGCCAGCAGCTTAGGAGGGTTCTCCGAGCAGTACTTC.

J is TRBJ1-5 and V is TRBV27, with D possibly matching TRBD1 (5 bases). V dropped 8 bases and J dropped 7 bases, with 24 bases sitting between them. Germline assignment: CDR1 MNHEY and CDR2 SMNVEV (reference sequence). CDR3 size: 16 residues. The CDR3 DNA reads TGTGCCAGCTCCACCTCGTGGGGCGCTCAGGGACAGCCCCAGCATTTT. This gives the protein CASSTSWGAQGQPQHF.

Written as DNA, the CDR3 is TGTGCCAGCACACGCAGGGTAGGAGGGGCCAACGTCCTGACTTTC. Amino acids: CASTRRVGGANVLTF. The chain is built from TRBV7-9 and TRBJ2-6; D is possibly TRBD1 (5 bases). The V end was cut by 7 bases, the J end by 4 bases, with 14 bases between. From germline, CDR1 is SEHNR and CDR2 FQNEAQ (reference sequence). This CDR3 region has 15 residues. The full variable domain, in which reference TRBV7-9 and TRBJ2-6 provide the parts outside the CDR3, is DTGVSQNPRHKITKRGQNVTFRCDPISEHNRLYWYRQTLGQGPEFLTYFQNEAQLEKSRLLSDRFSAERPKGSFSTLEIQRTEQGDSAMYLCASTRRVGGANVLTFGAGSRLTVL.

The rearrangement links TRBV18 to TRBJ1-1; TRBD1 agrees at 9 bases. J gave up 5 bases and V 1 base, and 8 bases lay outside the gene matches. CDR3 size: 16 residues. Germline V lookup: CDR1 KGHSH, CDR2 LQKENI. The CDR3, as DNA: TGTGCCAGCTCACCACGGACAGGGGATATAGGTACTGAAGCTTTCTTT. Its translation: CASSPRTGDIGTEAFF.

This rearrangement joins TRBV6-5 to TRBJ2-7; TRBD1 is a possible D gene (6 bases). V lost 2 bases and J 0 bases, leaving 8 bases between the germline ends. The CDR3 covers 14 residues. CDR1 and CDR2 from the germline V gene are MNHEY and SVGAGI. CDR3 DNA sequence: TGTGCCAGCAGTTACGGACAGAGCTCCTACGAGCAGTACTTC. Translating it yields CASSYGQSSYEQYF.

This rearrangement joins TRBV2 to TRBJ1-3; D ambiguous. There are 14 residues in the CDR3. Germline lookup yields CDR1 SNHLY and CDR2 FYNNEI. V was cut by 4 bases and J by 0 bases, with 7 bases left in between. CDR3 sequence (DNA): TGTGCCAGCAGTGTTGAGTTCTCTGGAAACACCATATATTTT. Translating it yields CASSVEFSGNTIYF.

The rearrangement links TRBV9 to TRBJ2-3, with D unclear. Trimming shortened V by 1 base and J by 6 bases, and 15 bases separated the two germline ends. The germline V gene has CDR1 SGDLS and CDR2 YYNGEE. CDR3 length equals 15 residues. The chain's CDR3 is CASSVSQAEADTQYF. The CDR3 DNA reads TGTGCCAGCAGCGTATCCCAAGCTGAGGCGGATACGCAGTATTTT.

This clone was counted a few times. DNA for the CDR3: TGTGCCAGCGAGCGGAAGGGGACAGGGGAATATGGCTACACCTTC. It is translated as CASERKGTGEYGYTF. The chain combines TRBV2 with TRBJ1-2; TRBD1 matches 10 bases. V shed 8 bases and J 5 bases; nucleotides not matched to a gene: 11. This CDR3 is built from 15 residues. Looked up from germline, CDR1 is SNHLY and CDR2 is FYNNEI. Full variable domain (rest looked up from reference TRBV2 and TRBJ1-2): EPEVTQTPSHQVTQMGQEVILRCVPISNHLYFYWYRQILGQKVEFLVSFYNNEISEKSEIFDDQFSVERPDGSNFTLKIRSTKLEDSAMYFCASERKGTGEYGYTFGSGTRLTVV.

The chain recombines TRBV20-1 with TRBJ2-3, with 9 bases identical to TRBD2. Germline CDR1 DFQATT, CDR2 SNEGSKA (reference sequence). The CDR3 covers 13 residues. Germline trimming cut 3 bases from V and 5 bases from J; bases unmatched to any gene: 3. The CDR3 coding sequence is TGCAGTGCTAGTAGCGGGAGATTAGATACGCAGTATTTT. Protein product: CSASSGRLDTQYF.

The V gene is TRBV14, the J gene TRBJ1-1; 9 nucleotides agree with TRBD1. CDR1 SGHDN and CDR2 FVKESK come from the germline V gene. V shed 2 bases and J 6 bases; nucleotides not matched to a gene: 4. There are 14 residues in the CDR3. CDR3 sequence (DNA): TGTGCCAGCAGCCAACAACAGGGGGCGGCTGAAGCTTTCTTT. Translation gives CASSQQQGAAEAFF.

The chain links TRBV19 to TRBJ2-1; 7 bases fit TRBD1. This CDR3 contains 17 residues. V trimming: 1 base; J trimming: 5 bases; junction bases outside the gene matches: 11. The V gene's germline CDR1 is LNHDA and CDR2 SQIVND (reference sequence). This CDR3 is CASSIGGGWDRDNEQFF. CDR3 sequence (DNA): TGTGCCAGTAGTATAGGAGGTGGTTGGGACAGAGACAATGAGCAGTTCTTC. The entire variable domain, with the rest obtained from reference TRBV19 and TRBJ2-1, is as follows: DGGITQSPKYLFRKEGQNVTLSCEQNLNHDAMYWYRQDPGQGLRLIYYSQIVNDFQKGDIAEGYSVSREKKESFPLTVTSAQKNPTAFYLCASSIGGGWDRDNEQFFGPGTRLTVL.

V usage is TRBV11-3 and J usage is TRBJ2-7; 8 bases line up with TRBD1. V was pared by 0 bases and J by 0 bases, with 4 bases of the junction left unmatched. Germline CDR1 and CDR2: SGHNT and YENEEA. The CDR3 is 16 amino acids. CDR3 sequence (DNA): TGTGCCAGCAGCTTAGAGGAAACAGGGGGCTCCTACGAGCAGTACTTC. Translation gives CASSLEETGGSYEQYF.

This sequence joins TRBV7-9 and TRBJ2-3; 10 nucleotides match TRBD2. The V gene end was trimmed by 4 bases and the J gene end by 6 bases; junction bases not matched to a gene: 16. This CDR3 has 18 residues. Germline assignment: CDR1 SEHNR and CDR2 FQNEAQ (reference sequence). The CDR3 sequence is CASSSPLVLAGGGDTQYF. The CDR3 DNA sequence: TGTGCCAGCAGCTCGCCGCTCGTCTTAGCGGGAGGCGGGGATACGCAGTATTTT.

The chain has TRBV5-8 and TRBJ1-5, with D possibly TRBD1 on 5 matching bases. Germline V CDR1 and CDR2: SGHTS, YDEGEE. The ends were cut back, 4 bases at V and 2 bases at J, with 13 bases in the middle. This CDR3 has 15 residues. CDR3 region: CASSGVGGGNQPQHF. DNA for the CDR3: TGTGCCAGCAGCGGTGTCGGGGGGGGCAATCAGCCCCAGCATTTT.

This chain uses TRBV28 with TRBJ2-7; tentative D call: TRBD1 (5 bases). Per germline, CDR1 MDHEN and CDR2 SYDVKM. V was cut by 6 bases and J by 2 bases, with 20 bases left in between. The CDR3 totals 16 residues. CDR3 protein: CASSRSGWGQAYEQYF. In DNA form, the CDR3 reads TGTGCCAGCAGCCGCTCAGGGTGGGGTCAGGCCTACGAGCAGTACTTC.

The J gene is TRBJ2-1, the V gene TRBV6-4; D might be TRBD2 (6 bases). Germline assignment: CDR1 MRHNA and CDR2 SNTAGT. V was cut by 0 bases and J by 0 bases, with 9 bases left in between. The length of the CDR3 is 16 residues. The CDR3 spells CASSDSFSGSYNEQFF. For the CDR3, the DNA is TGTGCCAGCAGTGACTCTTTTAGCGGCTCCTACAATGAGCAGTTCTTC.

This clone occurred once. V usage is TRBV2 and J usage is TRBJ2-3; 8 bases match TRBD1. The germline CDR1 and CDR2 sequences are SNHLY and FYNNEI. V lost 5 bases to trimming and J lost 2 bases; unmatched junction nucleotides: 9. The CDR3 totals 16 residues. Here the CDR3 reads CASSRDSGGLTDTQYF. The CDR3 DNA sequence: TGTGCCAGCAGTAGAGACTCAGGGGGCCTCACAGATACGCAGTATTTT.

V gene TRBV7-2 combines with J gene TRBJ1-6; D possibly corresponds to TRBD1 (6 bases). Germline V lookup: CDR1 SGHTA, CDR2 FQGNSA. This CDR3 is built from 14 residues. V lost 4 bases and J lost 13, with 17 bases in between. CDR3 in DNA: TGTGCCAGCAGCTCCCGACAGGTCGTTCTTCCCCTCCACTTT. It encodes CASSSRQVVLPLHF.

This chain's CDR3 is CASTIKGDYGYTF. CDR3 in DNA: TGTGCCAGCACAATCAAGGGGGACTATGGCTACACCTTC. The V gene is TRBV28, the J gene TRBJ1-2, with D possibly being TRBD1 (6 bases). Trimming shortened V by 7 bases and J by 3 bases, and 12 bases separated the two germline ends. This CDR3 spans 13 amino acids. Germline lookup yields CDR1 MDHEN and CDR2 SYDVKM.

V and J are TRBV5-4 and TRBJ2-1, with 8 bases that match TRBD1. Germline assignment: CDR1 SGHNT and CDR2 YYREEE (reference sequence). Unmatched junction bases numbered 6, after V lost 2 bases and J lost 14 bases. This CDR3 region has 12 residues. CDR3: CASSFGQGGEFF. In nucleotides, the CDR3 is TGTGCCAGCAGCTTTGGACAGGGAGGTGAGTTCTTC. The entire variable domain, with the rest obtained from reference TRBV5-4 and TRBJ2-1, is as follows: ETGVTQSPTHLIKTRGQQVTLRCSSQSGHNTVSWYQQALGQGPQFIFQYYREEENGRGNFPPRFSGLQFPNYSSELNVNALELDDSALYLCASSFGQGGEFFGPGTRLTVL.

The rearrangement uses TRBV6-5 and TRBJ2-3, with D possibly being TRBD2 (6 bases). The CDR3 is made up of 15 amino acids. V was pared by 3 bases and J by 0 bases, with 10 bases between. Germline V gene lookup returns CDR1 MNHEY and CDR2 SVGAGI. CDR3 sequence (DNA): TGTGCCAGCAGTTATGGCCGGGAGAGCACAGATACGCAGTATTTT. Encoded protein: CASSYGRESTDTQYF.

CDR3 sequence: CVTAGSGNYGYTF. CDR3 coding DNA: TGTGTCACAGCGGGGAGTGGGAACTATGGCTACACCTTC. The rearrangement links TRBV28 to TRBJ1-2; D is ambiguous. Germline CDR1 MDHEN, CDR2 SYDVKM. CDR3 size: 13 residues.

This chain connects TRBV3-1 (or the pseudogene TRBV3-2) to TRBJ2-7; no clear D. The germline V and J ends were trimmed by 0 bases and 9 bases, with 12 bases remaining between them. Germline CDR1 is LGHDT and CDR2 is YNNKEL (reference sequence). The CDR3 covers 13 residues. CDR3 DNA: TGTGCCAGCAGCCAAGACCGCCGACATCGGCAGTACTTC. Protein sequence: CASSQDRRHRQYF.

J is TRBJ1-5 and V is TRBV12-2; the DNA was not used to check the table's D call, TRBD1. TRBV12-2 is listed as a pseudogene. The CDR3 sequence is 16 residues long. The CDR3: CASRLGTGGGNQPQHF. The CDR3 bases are TGTGCAAGTCGCTTAGGCACAGGGGGCGGAAATCAGCCCCAGCATTTT.